This T cell receptor beta chain was identified in a study of blood T cell repertoires in COVID-19. Study-level background: The origin of the acute and convalescent COVID-19 samples was the United States, Italy and Spain. PBMCs, B-cell-depleted T cells, or T cells were the source of the cDNA or gDNA that made up the material.

Original processing methods: By means of reference gene primer amplification, nucleated cell counts were estimated. Profiled with immunoSEQ multiplex PCR; TCRdb holds only in-frame clones, not every one. That table furnishes V, J and clone size, whereas the DNA furnished D and trimming. The top ten clones hold roughly two fifths of a sample with about 60,000 clones, over 80% of them seen once. Trimming cost V 3 bases and J 2 bases, with 10 bases left between them. The CDR3 has 15 residues. The germline CDR1 and CDR2 sequences are MDHEN and SYDVKM. The sequencing input was peripheral blood. The receptor's source is a human donor in a cohort sampled during active COVID-19. J is TRBJ2-2 and V is TRBV28; D not resolved. The CDR3 DNA reads as TGTGCCAGCAGTTTTTTTTACAGAAACACCGGGGAGCTGTTTTTT. Residues: CASSFFYRNTGELFF.